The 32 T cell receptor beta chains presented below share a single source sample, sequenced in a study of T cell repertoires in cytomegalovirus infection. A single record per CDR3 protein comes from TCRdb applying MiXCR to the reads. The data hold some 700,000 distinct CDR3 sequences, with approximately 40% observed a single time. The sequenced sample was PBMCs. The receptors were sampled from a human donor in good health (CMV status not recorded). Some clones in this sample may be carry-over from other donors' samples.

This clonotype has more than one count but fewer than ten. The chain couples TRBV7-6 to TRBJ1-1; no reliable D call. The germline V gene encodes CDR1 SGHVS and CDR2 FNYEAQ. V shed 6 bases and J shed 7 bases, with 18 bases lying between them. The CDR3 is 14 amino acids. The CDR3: CASRPTPRLLEAFF. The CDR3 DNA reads TGTGCCAGCAGACCCACCCCCAGGTTGCTTGAAGCTTTCTTT. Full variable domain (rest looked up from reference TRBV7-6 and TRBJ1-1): GAGVSQSPRYKVTKRGQDVALRCDPISGHVSLYWYRQALGQGPEFLTYFNYEAQQDKSGLPNDRFSAERPEGSISTLTIQRTEQRDSAMYRCASRPTPRLLEAFFGQGTRLTVV.

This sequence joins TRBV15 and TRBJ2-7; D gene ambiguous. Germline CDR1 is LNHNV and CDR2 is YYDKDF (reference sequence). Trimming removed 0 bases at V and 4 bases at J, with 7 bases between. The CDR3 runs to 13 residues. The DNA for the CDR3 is TGTGCCACCAGCAGAGATTGGAGTTACGAGCAGTACTTC. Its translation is CATSRDWSYEQYF.

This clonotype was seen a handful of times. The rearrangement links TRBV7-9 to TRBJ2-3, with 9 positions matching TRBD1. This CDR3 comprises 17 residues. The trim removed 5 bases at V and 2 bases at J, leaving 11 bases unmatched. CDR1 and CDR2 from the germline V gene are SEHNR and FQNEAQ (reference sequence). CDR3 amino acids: CASSETDRGPLTDTQYF. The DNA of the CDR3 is TGTGCCAGCAGCGAGACGGACAGGGGCCCTCTCACAGATACGCAGTATTTT.

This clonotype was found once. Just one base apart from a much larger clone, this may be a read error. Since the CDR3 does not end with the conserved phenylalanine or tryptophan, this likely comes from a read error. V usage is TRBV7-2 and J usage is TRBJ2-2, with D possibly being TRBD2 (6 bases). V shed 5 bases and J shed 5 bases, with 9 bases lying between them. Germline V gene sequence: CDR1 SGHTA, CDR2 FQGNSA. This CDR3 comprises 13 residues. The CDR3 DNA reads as TGTGCCAGCAGCGGGAGCGGGACCGGGGAGCTGTTTTGT. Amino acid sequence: CASSGSGTGELFC.

The CDR3 sequence: CASSYLGLQGLGDNEQFF. As DNA, the CDR3 is TGTGCCAGCAGCTATCTGGGTCTTCAAGGGTTAGGGGACAATGAGCAGTTCTTC. The chain joins TRBV7-3 to TRBJ2-1; maybe TRBD1 (5 bases). The CDR3 is made up of 18 amino acids. The V end was cut by 4 bases, the J end by 5 bases, with 24 bases between. Germline V gene sequence: CDR1 SGHTA, CDR2 FQGTGA. The complete variable domain, with remaining parts taken from reference TRBV7-3 and TRBJ2-1, reads GAGVSQTPSNKVTEKGKYVELRCDPISGHTALYWYRQSLGQGPEFLIYFQGTGAADDSGLPNDRFFAVRPEGSVSTLKIQRTERGDSAVYLCASSYLGLQGLGDNEQFFGPGTRLTVL.

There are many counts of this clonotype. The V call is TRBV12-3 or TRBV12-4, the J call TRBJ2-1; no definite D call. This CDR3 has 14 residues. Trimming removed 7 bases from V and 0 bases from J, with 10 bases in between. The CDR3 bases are TGTGCCAGCATTACGTCGAGCTCCTACAATGAGCAGTTCTTC. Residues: CASITSSSYNEQFF.

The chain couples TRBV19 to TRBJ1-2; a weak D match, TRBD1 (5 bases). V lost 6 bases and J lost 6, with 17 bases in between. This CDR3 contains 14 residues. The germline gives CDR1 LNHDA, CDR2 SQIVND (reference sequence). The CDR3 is CASSPNGGEDGYTF. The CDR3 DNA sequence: TGTGCCAGTAGCCCTAACGGGGGGGAAGATGGCTACACCTTC.

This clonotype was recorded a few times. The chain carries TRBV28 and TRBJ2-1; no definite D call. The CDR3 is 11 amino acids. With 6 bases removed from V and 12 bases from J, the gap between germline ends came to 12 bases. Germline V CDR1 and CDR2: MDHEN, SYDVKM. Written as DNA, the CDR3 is TGTGCCAGCAGCCCGCATTCAGCGCAGTTCTTC. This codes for CASSPHSAQFF.

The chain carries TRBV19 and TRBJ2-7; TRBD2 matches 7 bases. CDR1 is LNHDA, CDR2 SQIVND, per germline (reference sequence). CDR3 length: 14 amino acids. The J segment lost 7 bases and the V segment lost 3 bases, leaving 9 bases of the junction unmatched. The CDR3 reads CASSISSGADEQYF. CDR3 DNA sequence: TGTGCCAGTAGTATCTCCAGCGGGGCGGATGAGCAGTACTTC.

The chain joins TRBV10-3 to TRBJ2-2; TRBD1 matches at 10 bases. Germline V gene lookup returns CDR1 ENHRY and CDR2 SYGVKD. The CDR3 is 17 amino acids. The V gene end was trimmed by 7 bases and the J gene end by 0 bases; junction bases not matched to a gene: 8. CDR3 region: CAIKKTGGQTNTGELFF. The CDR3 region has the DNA TGTGCCATCAAGAAGACAGGGGGCCAAACGAACACCGGGGAGCTGTTTTTT.

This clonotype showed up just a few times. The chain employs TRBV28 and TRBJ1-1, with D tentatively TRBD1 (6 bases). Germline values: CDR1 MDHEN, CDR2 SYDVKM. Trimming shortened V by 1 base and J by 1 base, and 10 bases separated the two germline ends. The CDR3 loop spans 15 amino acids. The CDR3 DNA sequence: TGTGCCAGCAGTTTATATCAGGGGAGGAACACTGAAGCTTTCTTT. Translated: CASSLYQGRNTEAFF. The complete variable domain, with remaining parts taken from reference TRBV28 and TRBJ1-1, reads DVKVTQSSRYLVKRTGEKVFLECVQDMDHENMFWYRQDPGLGLRLIYFSYDVKMKEKGDIPEGYSVSREKKERFSLILESASTNQTSMYLCASSLYQGRNTEAFFGQGTRLTVV.

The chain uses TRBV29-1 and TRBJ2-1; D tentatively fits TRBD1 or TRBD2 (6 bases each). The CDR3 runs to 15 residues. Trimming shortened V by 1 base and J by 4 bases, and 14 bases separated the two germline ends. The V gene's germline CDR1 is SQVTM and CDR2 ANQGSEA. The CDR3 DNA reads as TGCAGCGTTGAAGGCGGAGGGGGTGAATACAATGAGCAGTTCTTC. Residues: CSVEGGGGEYNEQFF.

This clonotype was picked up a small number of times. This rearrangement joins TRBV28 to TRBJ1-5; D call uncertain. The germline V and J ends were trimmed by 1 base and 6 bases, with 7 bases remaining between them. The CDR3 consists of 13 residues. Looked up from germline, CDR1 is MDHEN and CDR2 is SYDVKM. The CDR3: CASSLFPGQPQHF. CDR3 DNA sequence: TGTGCCAGCAGTTTATTTCCGGGTCAGCCCCAGCATTTT.

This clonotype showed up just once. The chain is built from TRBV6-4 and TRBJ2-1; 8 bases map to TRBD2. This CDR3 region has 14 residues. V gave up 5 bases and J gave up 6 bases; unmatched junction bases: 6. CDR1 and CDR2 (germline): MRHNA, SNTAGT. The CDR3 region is CASSPTSGPNEQFF. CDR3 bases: TGTGCCAGCAGTCCAACTAGCGGTCCCAATGAGCAGTTCTTC.

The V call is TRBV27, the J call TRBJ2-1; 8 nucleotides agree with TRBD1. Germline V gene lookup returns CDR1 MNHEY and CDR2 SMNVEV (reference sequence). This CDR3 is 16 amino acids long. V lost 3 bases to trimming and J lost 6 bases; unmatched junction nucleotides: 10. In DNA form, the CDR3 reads TGTGCCAGCAGTTTCCGTCGACAGGGGAAAGGCAATGAGCAGTTCTTC. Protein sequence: CASSFRRQGKGNEQFF.

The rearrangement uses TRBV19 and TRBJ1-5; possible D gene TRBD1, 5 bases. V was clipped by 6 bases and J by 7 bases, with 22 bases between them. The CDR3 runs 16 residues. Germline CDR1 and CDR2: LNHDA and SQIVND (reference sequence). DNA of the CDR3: TGTGCCAGTAGCGCCGTTGTTGTTCAGGGACGGCAGCCCCAGCATTTT. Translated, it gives CASSAVVVQGRQPQHF.

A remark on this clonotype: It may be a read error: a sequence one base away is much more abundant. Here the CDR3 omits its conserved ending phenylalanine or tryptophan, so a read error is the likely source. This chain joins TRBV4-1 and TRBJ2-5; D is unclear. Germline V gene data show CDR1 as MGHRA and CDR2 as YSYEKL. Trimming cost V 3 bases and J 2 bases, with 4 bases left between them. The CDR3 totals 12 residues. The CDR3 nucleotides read TGCGCCAGCAGCCAGCCACAAGAGACCCAGTACTTA. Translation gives CASSQPQETQYL.

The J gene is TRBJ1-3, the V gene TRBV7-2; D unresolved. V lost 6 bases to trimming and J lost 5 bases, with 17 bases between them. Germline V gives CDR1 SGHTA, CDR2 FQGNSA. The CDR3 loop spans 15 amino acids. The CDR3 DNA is TGTGCCAGCAGGATTGGAGAGGGCCCACGAAACACCATATATTTT. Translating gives CASRIGEGPRNTIYF.

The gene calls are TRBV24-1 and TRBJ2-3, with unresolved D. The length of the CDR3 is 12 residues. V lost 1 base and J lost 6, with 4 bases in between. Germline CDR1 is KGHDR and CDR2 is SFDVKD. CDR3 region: CATSDLADTQYF. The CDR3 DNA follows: TGTGCCACCAGTGATTTAGCCGATACGCAGTATTTT.

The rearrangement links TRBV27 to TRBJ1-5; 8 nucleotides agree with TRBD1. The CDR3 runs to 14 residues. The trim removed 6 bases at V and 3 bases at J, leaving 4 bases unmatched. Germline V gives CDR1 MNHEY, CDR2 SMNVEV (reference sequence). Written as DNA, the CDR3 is TGTGCCAGCAGGTCAGGGGGCCCCAATCAGCCCCAGCATTTT. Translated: CASRSGGPNQPQHF.

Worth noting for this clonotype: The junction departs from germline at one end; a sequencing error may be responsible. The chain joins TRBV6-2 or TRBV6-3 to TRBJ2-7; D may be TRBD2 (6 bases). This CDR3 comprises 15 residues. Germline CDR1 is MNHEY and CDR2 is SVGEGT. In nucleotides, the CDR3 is TGTGCCAGCCGTTCTTGGGGACTTCCAGCCTACGAGCAGTCCTTC. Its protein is CASRSWGLPAYEQSF.

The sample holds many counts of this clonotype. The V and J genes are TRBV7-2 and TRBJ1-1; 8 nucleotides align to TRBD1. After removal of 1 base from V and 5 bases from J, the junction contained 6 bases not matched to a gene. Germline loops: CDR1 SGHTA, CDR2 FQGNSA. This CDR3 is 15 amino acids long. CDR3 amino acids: CASSLGTGLGTEAFF. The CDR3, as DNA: TGTGCCAGCAGCTTAGGGACAGGGCTAGGGACTGAAGCTTTCTTT.

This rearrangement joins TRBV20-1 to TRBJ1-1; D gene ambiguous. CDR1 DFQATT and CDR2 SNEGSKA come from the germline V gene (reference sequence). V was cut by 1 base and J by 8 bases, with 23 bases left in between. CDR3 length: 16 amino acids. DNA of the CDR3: TGCAGTGCTAGAGTTCCGGTACACCTCCCTGTTGCGGAAGCTTTCTTT. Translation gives CSARVPVHLPVAEAFF.

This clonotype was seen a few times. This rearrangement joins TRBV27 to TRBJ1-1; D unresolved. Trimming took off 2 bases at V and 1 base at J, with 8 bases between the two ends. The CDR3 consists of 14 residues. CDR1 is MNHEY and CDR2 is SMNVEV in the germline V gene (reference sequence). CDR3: CASSLNGQNTEAFF. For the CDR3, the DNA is TGTGCCAGCAGTTTAAACGGCCAGAACACTGAAGCTTTCTTT.

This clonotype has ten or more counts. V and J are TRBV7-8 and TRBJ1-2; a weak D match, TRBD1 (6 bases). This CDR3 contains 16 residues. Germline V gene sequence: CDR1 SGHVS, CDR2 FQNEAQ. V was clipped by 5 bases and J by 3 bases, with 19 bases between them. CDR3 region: CASSLPGGGRDYGYTF. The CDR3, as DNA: TGTGCCAGCAGCCTCCCCGGCGGGGGGCGCGACTATGGCTACACCTTC. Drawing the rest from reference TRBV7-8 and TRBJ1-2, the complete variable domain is GAGVSQSPRYKVAKRGQDVALRCDPISGHVSLFWYQQALGQGPEFLTYFQNEAQLDKSGLPSDRFFAERPEGSVSTLKIQRTQQEDSAVYLCASSLPGGGRDYGYTFGSGTRLTVV.

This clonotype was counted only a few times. This CDR3 is CASSSEGVGYGYTF. In nucleotides, the CDR3 is TGTGCCAGCAGCTCGGAAGGGGTCGGCTATGGCTACACCTTC. J is TRBJ1-2 and V is TRBV5-5; tentative D call: TRBD1 (5 bases). Germline V gene sequence: CDR1 SGHKS, CDR2 YYEKEE (reference sequence). The ends were cut back, 3 bases at V and 4 bases at J, with 13 bases in the middle. CDR3 length: 14 residues.

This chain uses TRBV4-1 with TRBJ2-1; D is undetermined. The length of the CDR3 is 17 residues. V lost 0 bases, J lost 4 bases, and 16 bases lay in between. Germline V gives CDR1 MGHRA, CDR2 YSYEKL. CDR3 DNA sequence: TGCGCCAGCAGCCAAGAGTCCACGGGCCCACCGTACAATGAGCAGTTCTTC. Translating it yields CASSQESTGPPYNEQFF.

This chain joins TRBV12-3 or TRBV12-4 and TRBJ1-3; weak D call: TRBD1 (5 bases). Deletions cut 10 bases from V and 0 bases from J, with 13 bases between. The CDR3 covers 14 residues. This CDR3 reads CATRQMSSGNTIYF. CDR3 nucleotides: TGTGCCACCCGACAGATGAGCTCTGGAAACACCATATATTTT.

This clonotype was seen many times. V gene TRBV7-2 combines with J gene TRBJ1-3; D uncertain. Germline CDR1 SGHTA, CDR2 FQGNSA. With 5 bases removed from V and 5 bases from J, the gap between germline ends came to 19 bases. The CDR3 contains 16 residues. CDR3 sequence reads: CASSRTVPVQRNTIYF. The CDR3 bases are TGTGCCAGCAGCAGAACTGTTCCGGTACAGCGAAACACCATATATTTT. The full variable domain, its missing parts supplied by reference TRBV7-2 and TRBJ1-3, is GAGVSQSPSNKVTEKGKDVELRCDPISGHTALYWYRQSLGQGLEFLIYFQGNSAPDKSGLPSDRFSAERTGGSVSTLTIQRTQQEDSAVYLCASSRTVPVQRNTIYFGEGSWLTVV.

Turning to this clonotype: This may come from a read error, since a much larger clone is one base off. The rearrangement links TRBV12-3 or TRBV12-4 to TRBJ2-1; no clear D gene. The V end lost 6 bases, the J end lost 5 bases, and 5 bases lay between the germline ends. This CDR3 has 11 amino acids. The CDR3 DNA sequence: TGTGCCAGCAGCTGGAACAATGAGCAGTTCTTC. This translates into CASSWNNEQFF.

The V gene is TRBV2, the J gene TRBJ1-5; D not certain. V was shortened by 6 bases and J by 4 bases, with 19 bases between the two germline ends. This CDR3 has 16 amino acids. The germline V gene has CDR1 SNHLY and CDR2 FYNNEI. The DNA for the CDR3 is TGTGCCAGCAGATGGTCGTGGGCCGGCGGAAATCAGCCCCAGCATTTT. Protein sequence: CASRWSWAGGNQPQHF.

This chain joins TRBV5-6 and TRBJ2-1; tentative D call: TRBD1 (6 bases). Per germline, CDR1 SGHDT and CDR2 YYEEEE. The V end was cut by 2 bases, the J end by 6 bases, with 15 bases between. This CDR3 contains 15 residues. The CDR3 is CASSFGARGSNEQFF. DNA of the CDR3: TGTGCCAGCAGCTTCGGTGCCAGGGGCAGCAATGAGCAGTTCTTC. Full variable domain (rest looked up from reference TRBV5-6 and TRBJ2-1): DAGVTQSPTHLIKTRGQQVTLRCSPKSGHDTVSWYQQALGQGPQFIFQYYEEEERQRGNFPDRFSGHQFPNYSSELNVNALLLGDSALYLCASSFGARGSNEQFFGPGTRLTVL.